This T cell receptor (beta chain) was recovered during a study of T cells after yellow fever vaccination. Study-wide results and limits: Post-booster repertoires contained most primary-vaccination clones again (almost 97% CD4, over 70% CD8).

Ten or more counts support this clonotype. Its antigen is currently unknown. The V and J ends lost 4 bases and 3 bases respectively, with 10 bases between them. This CDR3 comprises 13 residues. Germline loops: CDR1 SGHTA, CDR2 FQGNSA. For TCR, cDNA came from 5'RACE template switching, which added a universal primer site and UMIs. TCRdb analysed the 5' RACE reads with MiXCR anew, one entry per CDR3 protein. The sample shows 300,000 to 350,000 distinct CDR3 sequences, 3% to 4.5% of them seen only once. This sample comprised PBMCs, obtained 5 days after the yellow fever booster vaccination. The J gene is TRBJ2-7, the V gene TRBV7-2; tentatively, D is TRBD1 (6 bases). This TCR was recovered from a man aged 18-30 years who received the YFV17D yellow fever vaccine. The chain's CDR3 is CASSSQGGYEQYV. The CDR3 DNA is TGTGCCAGCAGCTCACAGGGCGGCTACGAGCAGTACGTC.